This is a list of T cell receptor beta chains from one sample in a study of blood T cell repertoires in COVID-19. Method: immunoSEQ multiplex PCR; TCRdb's copy keeps in-frame clones and lacks some. Of 300,000 to 450,000 clones detected, about 90% appear once; the ten largest clones hold 0.9% to 1.2%. Sample: PBMCs or T cells enriched from blood (not recorded which). The origin of the receptors is a woman in her twenties or thirties who had recovered from COVID-19. CDR3s include the opening cysteine and the closing phenylalanine or tryptophan. D genes are given only for firm matches. Clone size is stated in some rows and not others, as once, few, many or a class when expanded.

>.|.|TRBV2|TRBJ1-1
CASSEFGLWDSEAFF
TGTGCCAGCAGTGAATTCGGGCTCTGGGACTCTGAAGCTTTCTTT
>.|.|TRBV18|TRBJ1-2
CASSEDSNYGYTF
TGTGCCAGCTCAGAGGACAGTAACTATGGCTACACCTTC
>.|once|TRBV6-2/TRBV6-3|TRBJ1-1
CASSYGWAAEAFF
TGTGCCAGCAGTTACGGTTGGGCAGCTGAAGCTTTCTTT
>TRBD1|.|TRBV18|TRBJ2-7
CASSLGQDVSYEQYF
TGTGCCAGCTCATTGGGACAGGACGTGTCCTACGAGCAGTACTTC
>.|.|TRBV7-2|TRBJ2-3
CASSLAAGGVGDTQYF
TGTGCCAGCAGCTTAGCTGCGGGCGGGGTGGGGGATACGCAGTATTTT
>.|.|TRBV30|TRBJ2-7
CAWSPRRPPYEQYF
TGTGCCTGGTCCCCGAGGCGGCCACCCTACGAGCAGTACTTC
>.|once|TRBV28|TRBJ1-1
CASGGGRMNTEAFF
TGTGCCAGCGGGGGGGGACGGATGAACACTGAAGCTTTCTTT
>TRBD1|.|TRBV5-1|TRBJ2-2
CASSLMGTVDTGELFF
TGCGCCAGCAGCTTAATGGGGACAGTAGACACCGGGGAGCTGTTTTTT
>TRBD1|.|TRBV7-2|TRBJ2-6
CASSRQGMSSGANVLTF
TGTGCCAGCAGCAGACAGGGTATGAGCTCTGGGGCCAACGTCCTGACTTTC
>.|.|TRBV1|TRBJ2-4
CTSSRSTGKVLYGAKNIQYF
TGCACCAGCAGCCGATCGACAGGGAAAGTTTTGTATGGAGCCAAAAACATTCAGTACTTC
>.|.|TRBV2|TRBJ1-2
CASSDSARHPNYGYTF
TGTGCCAGCAGTGACTCGGCACGACATCCTAACTATGGCTACACCTTC
>.|.|TRBV9|TRBJ2-2
CASSQRGGLSTNTGELFF
TGTGCCAGCAGCCAGAGGGGGGGCCTATCAACGAACACCGGGGAGCTGTTTTTT
>.|.|TRBV14|TRBJ2-3
CASSQILRDTQYF
TGTGCCAGCAGCCAAATCCTACGGGATACGCAGTATTTT
>.|.|TRBV11-3|TRBJ2-3
CASSLAPSDTQYF
TGTGCCAGCAGCTTAGCTCCCTCAGATACGCAGTATTTT
>.|.|TRBV6-2/TRBV6-3|TRBJ1-1
CASSYSTNTEAFF
TGTGCCAGCAGTTACTCGACTAACACTGAAGCTTTCTTT
>TRBD1|once|TRBV5-6|TRBJ2-1
CASSLAGQGFYNEQFF
TGTGCCAGCAGCTTGGCGGGACAGGGGTTCTACAATGAGCAGTTCTTC
>.|.|TRBV7-2|TRBJ1-6
CASSLVAGGSANSPLHF
TGTGCCAGCAGCTTAGTCGCGGGGGGAAGCGCGAATTCACCCCTCCACTTT
>.|.|TRBV27|TRBJ2-7
CASSPPGLGGYEQYF
TGTGCCAGCAGTCCGCCGGGATTAGGGGGTTACGAGCAGTACTTC
>.|once|TRBV5-6|TRBJ1-1
CASSADRYTEAFF
TGTGCCAGCAGCGCCGACAGATACACTGAAGCTTTCTTT
>.|.|TRBV7-8|TRBJ2-1
CASSLLGHNEQFF
TGTGCCAGCAGCTTACTGGGCCACAATGAGCAGTTCTTC
>.|few|TRBV3-1/TRBV3-2|TRBJ1-4
CASSQGLLLASGEKLFF
TGTGCCAGCAGCCAGGGTCTACTACTTGCCTCGGGTGAAAAACTGTTTTTT
>TRBD1|.|TRBV7-6|TRBJ2-7
CASSLGTGVVYEQYF
TGTGCCAGCAGCTTAGGGACAGGGGTAGTCTACGAGCAGTACTTC
>TRBD1|.|TRBV5-1|TRBJ1-4
CASRETGASEKLFF
TGCGCCAGCAGAGAGACAGGGGCCAGCGAAAAACTGTTTTTT
>.|few|TRBV15|TRBJ2-5
CATSRDPGRLETQYF
TGTGCCACCAGCAGAGATCCAGGGAGGTTGGAGACCCAGTACTTC
>.|once|TRBV3-1/TRBV3-2|TRBJ1-2
CASSQGRGELGYTF
TGTGCCAGCAGCCAAGGGAGGGGAGAACTTGGCTACACCTTC
>TRBD1|.|TRBV19|TRBJ2-1
CASSITGQGAYNEQFF
TGTGCCAGTAGTATAACGGGACAGGGGGCCTACAATGAGCAGTTCTTC
>.|.|TRBV6-5|TRBJ1-5
CASSLQGESNQPQHF
TGTGCCAGCAGTCTACAGGGTGAGAGCAATCAGCCCCAGCATTTT
>.|.|TRBV5-6|TRBJ2-7
CASSLGAEGYEQYF
TGTGCCAGCAGCTTGGGTGCAGAGGGCTACGAGCAGTACTTC
>.|.|TRBV29-1|TRBJ2-5
CSVEGRSRFGTQYF
TGCAGCGTTGAGGGGCGGTCAAGATTTGGGACCCAGTACTTC
>TRBD1|.|TRBV2|TRBJ1-6
CASTTTGESPLHF
TGTGCCAGCACCACCACAGGGGAGTCACCCCTCCACTTT
>TRBD1|.|TRBV28|TRBJ2-7
CASTTSARDRPYEQYF
TGTGCCAGTACAACGTCGGCCCGGGACAGGCCCTACGAGCAGTACTTC
>.|.|TRBV9|TRBJ1-6
CASSAAGVWHSPLHF
TGTGCCAGCAGCGCCGCTGGAGTCTGGCATTCACCCCTCCACTTT
>.|.|TRBV13|TRBJ1-2
CASSYRGLNYGYTF
TGTGCCAGCAGCTACCGAGGACTGAACTATGGCTACACCTTC
>TRBD1|few|TRBV2|TRBJ1-1
CASRRDRRLNTEAFF
TGTGCCAGCCGTCGGGACAGAAGGTTGAACACTGAAGCTTTCTTT
>TRBD1|.|TRBV11-2|TRBJ1-3
CASSRQGLGGNTIYF
TGTGCCAGCAGCCGACAGGGGCTGGGTGGAAACACCATATATTTT
>.|.|TRBV12-3/TRBV12-4|TRBJ2-5
CASSPQNGETQYF
TGTGCCAGCAGCCCTCAGAACGGGGAGACCCAGTACTTC
>TRBD1|once|TRBV7-2|TRBJ2-1
CASRLTGTGVYLEQFF
TGTGCCAGCAGACTCACCGGGACAGGGGTTTACCTTGAGCAGTTCTTC
>.|.|TRBV19|TRBJ1-2
CASSIAYFYGYTF
TGTGCCAGTAGTATAGCATACTTCTATGGCTACACCTTC
>TRBD1|.|TRBV7-9|TRBJ1-2
CASNQGGVPLTNYGYTF
TGTGCCAGCAACCAAGGGGGCGTCCCACTAACTAACTATGGCTACACCTTC
>.|.|TRBV28|TRBJ2-2
CASRHPVGELFF
TGTGCCAGCAGGCACCCGGTCGGGGAGCTGTTTTTT
>TRBD2|.|TRBV3-1/TRBV3-2|TRBJ2-1
CASSRILAGVLSYNEQFF
TGTGCCAGCAGCCGAATACTAGCGGGGGTGCTCTCCTACAATGAGCAGTTCTTC